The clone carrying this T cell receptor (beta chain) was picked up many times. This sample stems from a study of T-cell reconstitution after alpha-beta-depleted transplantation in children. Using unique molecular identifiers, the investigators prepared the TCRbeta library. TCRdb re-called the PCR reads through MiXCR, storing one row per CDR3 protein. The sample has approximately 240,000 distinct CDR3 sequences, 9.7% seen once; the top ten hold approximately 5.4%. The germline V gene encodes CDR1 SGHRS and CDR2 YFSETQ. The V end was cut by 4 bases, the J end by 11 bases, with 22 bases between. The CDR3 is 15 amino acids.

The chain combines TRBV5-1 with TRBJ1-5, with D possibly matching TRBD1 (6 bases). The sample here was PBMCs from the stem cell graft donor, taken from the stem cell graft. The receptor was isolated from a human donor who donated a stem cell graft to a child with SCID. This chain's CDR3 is CASSPRDIGDVAQHF. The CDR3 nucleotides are TGCGCCAGCAGCCCTCGGGACATCGGTGATGTGGCCCAGCATTTT.